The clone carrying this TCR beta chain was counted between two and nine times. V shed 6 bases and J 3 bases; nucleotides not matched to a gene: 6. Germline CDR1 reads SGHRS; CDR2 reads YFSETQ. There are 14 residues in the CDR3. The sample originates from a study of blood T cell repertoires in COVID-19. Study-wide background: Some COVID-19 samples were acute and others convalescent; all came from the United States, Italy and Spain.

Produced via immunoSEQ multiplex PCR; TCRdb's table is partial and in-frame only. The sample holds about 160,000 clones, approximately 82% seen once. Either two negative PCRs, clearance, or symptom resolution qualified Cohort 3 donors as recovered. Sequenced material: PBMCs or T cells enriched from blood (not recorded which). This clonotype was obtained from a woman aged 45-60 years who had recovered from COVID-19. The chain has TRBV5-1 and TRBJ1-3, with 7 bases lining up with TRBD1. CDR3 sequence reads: CASKGTAVGNTIYF. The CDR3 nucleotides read TGCGCCAGCAAGGGGACAGCAGTTGGAAACACCATATATTTT.